This TCR beta chain was obtained from a study of T-cell reconstitution after alpha-beta-depleted transplantation in children. With 6 bases removed from V and 1 base from J, the gap between germline ends came to 6 bases. The CDR3 sequence is 12 residues long. This clonotype has at least ten counts. Molecular barcoding with unique molecular identifiers was used for the TCRbeta library. TCRdb reanalysed the PCR reads using MiXCR and keeps one entry per CDR3 protein. Here the sample spans hundreds of thousands of distinct CDR3 sequences, 12% being singletons. The sample consisted of PBMCs from the stem cell graft donor, taken from the stem cell graft. The source is a human donor who donated a stem cell graft to a child with acute lymphoblastic leukemia. V is TRBV12-3 or TRBV12-4 and J is TRBJ1-1; D is unclear. This CDR3 is CASSPQNTEAFF. The DNA of the CDR3 is TGTGCCAGCAGCCCACAGAACACTGAAGCTTTCTTT.